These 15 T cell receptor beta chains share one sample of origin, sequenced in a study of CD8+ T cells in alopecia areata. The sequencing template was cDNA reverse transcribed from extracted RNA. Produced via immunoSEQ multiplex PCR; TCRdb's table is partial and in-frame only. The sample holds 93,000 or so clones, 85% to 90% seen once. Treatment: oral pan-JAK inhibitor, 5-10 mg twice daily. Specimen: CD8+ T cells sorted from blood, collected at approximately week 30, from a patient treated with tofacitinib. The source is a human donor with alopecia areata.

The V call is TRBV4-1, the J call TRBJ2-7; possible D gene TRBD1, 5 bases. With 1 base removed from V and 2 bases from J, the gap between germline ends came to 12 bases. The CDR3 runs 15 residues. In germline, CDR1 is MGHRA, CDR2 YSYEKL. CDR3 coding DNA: TGCGCCAGCAGCCAAGTCGTTCAGGGAACCTACGAGCAGTACTTC. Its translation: CASSQVVQGTYEQYF.

Here the CDR3 DNA reads TGTGCCAGCAGCACAAGGGACTACTCCTACGAGCAGTACTTC. Encoded protein: CASSTRDYSYEQYF. The chain couples TRBV27 to TRBJ2-7; 7 positions match TRBD2. CDR3 length: 14 residues. J was trimmed by 0 bases and V by 6 bases; bases with no gene match: 5. CDR1 and CDR2 (germline): MNHEY, SMNVEV (reference sequence).

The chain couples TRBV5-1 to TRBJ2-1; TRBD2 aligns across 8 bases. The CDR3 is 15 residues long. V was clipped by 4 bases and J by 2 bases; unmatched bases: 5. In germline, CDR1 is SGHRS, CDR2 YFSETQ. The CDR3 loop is CASSPLAVAYNEQFF. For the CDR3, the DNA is TGCGCCAGCAGCCCACTAGCGGTAGCCTACAATGAGCAGTTCTTC.

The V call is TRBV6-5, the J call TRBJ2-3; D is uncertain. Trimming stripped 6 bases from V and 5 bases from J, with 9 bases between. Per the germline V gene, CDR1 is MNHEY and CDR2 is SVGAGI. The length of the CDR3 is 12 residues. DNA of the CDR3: TGTGCCAGCAGGAGTATGGAAGATACGCAGTATTTT. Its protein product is CASRSMEDTQYF.

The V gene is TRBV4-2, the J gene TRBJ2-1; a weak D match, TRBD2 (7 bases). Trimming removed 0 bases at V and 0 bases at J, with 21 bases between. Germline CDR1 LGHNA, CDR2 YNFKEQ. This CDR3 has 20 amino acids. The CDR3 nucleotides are TGTGCCAGCAGCCAAGAGTTCGGCGGGGGCCTACAAAGCTCCTACAATGAGCAGTTCTTC. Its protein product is CASSQEFGGGLQSSYNEQFF.

CDR3 DNA sequence: TGTGCCAGCAGCTTGGGACTAGCGGTCTCATACGAGCAGTACTTC. As protein: CASSLGLAVSYEQYF. The V call is TRBV7-2, the J call TRBJ2-7; 11 nucleotides agree with TRBD2. Germline CDR1 reads SGHTA; CDR2 reads FQGNSA. This CDR3 is built from 15 residues. Trimming cost V 3 bases and J 4 bases; bases outside gene matches: 5.

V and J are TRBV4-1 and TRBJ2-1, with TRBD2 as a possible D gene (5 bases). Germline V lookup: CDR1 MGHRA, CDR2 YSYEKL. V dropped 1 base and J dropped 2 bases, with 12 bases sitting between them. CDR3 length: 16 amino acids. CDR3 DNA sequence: TGCGCCAGCAGCCAAGCGGCCGGGATCACCTACAATGAGCAGTTCTTC. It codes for CASSQAAGITYNEQFF.

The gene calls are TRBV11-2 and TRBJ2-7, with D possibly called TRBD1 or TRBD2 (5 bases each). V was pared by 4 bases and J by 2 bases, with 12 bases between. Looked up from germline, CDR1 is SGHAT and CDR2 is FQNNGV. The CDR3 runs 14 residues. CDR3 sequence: CASSSRGQTYEQYF. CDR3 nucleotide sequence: TGTGCCAGCAGCTCCCGGGGCCAGACCTACGAGCAGTACTTC.

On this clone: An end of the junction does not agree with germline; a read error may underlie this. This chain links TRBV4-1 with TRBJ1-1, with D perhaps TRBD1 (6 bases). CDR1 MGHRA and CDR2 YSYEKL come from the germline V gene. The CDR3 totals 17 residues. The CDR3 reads CASSQGGGGTVVTEAFF. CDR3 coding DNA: TGCGCCAGCAGTCAAGGGGGAGGAGGTACGGTCGTCACTGAAGCTTTCTTT.

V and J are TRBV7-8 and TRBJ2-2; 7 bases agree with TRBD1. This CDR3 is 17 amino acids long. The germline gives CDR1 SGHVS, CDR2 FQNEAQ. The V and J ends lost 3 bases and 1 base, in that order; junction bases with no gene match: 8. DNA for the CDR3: TGTGCCAGCAGCTTGGTGACAGGGACCCTGAACACCGGGGAGCTGTTTTTT. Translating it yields CASSLVTGTLNTGELFF.

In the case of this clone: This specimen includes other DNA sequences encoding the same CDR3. The CDR3 DNA follows: TGCAGCGTTGTACCAGCGGGCGAGAACATTCAGTACTTC. It specifies CSVVPAGENIQYF. V is TRBV29-1 and J is TRBJ2-4; a possible D gene is TRBD2 (6 bases). The CDR3 length is 13 residues. Trimming shortened V by 4 bases and J by 7 bases, and 14 bases separated the two germline ends. Germline V gene data show CDR1 as SQVTM and CDR2 as ANQGSEA.

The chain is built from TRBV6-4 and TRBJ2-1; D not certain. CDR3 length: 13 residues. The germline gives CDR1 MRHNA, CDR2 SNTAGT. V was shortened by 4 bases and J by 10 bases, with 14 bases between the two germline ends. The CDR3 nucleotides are TGTGCCAGCAGTGTCTCCTTAGCCTGGGAGCAGTTCTTC. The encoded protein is CASSVSLAWEQFF.

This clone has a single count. The CDR3 nucleotides are TGCGCCAGCAGCCCCCGGGACGGCCCTCCGGAAGCTTTCTTT. Amino acid sequence: CASSPRDGPPEAFF. The J gene is TRBJ1-1, the V gene TRBV4-1; maybe TRBD1 (5 bases). CDR3 size: 14 residues. Trimming took off 4 bases at V and 8 bases at J, with 17 bases between the two ends. Germline CDR1 MGHRA, CDR2 YSYEKL.

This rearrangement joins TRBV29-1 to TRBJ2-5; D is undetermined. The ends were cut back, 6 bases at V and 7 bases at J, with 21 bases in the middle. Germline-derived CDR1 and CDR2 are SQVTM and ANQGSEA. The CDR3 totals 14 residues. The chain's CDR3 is CSVDLKDGPGTQYF. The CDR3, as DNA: TGCAGCGTCGACCTTAAGGACGGCCCTGGGACCCAGTACTTC.

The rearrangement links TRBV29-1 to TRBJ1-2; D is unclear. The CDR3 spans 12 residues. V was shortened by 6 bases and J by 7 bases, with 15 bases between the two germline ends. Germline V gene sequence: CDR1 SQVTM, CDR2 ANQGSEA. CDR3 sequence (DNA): TGCAGCGTACCTTCCGATGAGGGTGGCTACACCTTC. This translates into CSVPSDEGGYTF.